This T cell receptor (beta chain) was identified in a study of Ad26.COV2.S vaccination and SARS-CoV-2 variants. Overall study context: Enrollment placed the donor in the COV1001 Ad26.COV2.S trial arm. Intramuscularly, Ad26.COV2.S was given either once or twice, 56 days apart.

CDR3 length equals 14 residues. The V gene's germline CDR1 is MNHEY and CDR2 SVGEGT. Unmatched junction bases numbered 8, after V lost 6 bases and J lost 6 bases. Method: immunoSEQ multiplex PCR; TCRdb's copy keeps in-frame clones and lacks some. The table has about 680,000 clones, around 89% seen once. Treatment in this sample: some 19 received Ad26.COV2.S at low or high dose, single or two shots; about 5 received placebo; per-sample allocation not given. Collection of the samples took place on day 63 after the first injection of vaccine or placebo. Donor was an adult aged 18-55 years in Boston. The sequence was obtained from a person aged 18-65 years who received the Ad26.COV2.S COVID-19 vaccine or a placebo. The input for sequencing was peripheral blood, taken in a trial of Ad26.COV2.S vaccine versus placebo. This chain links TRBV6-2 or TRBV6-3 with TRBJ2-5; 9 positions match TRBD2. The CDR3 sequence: CASSRSGGEKTQYF. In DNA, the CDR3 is TGTGCCAGCAGCCGTAGCGGGGGAGAAAAGACCCAGTACTTC.